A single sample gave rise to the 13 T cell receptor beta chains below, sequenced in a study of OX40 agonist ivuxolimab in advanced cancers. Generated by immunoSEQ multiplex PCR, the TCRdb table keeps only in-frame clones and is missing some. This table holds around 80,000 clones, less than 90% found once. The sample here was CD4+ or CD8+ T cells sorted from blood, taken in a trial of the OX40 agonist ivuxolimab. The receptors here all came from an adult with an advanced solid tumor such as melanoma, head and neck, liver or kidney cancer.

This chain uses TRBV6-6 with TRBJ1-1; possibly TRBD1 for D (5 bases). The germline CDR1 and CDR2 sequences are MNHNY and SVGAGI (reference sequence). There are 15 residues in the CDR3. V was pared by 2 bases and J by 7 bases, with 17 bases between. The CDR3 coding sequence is TGTGCCAGCAGTTACCTGGGATCGGGGGATGGTGAAGCTTTCTTT. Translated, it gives CASSYLGSGDGEAFF.

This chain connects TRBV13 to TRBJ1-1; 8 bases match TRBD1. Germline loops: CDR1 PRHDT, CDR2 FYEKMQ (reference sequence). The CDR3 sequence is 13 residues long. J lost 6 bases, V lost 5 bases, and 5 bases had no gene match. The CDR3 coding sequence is TGTGCCAGCAGCCTCGACAGGGGTGCTGAAGCTTTCTTT. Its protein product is CASSLDRGAEAFF.

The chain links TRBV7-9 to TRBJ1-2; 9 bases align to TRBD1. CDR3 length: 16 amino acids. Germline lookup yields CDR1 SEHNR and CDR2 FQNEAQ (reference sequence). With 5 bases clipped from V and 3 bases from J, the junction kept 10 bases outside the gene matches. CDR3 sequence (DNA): TGTGCCAGCAGCCTAAGGACAGGGGTGGTCGACTATGGCTACACCTTC. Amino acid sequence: CASSLRTGVVDYGYTF. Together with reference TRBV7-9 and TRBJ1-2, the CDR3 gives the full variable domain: DTGVSQNPRHKITKRGQNVTFRCDPISEHNRLYWYRQTLGQGPEFLTYFQNEAQLEKSRLLSDRFSAERPKGSFSTLEIQRTEQGDSAMYLCASSLRTGVVDYGYTFGSGTRLTVV.

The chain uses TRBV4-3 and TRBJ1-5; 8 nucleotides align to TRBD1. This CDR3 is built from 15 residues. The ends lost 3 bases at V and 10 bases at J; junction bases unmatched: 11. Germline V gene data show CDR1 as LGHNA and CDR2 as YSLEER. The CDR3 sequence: CASSQDSGTGRPQHF. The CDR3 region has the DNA TGCGCCAGCAGCCAGGATTCCGGGACAGGCCGTCCCCAGCATTTT.

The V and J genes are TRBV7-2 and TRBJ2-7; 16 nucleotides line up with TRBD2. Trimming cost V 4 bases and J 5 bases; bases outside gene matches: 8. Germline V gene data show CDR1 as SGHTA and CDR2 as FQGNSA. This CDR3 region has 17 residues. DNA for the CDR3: TGTGCCAGCAGCTCCCCCGGGACTAGCGGGAGGGCCCACGAGCAGTACTTC. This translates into CASSSPGTSGRAHEQYF.

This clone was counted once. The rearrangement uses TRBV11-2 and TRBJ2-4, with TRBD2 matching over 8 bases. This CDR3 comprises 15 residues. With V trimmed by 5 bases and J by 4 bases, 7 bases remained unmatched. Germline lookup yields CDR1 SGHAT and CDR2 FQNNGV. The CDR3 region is CASSQLSGDKNIQYF. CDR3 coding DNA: TGTGCCAGCAGCCAGCTTAGCGGGGATAAAAACATTCAGTACTTC.

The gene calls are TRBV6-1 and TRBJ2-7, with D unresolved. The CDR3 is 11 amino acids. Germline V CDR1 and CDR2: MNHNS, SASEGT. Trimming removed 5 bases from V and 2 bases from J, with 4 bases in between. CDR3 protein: CASSRPYEQYF. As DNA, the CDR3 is TGTGCCAGCAGTCGACCCTACGAGCAGTACTTC.

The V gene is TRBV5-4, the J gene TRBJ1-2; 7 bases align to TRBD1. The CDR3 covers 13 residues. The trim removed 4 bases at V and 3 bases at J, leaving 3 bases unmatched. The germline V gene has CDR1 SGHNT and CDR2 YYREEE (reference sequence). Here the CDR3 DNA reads TGTGCCAGCAGCCTAGGACAGGACTATGGCTACACCTTC. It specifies CASSLGQDYGYTF.

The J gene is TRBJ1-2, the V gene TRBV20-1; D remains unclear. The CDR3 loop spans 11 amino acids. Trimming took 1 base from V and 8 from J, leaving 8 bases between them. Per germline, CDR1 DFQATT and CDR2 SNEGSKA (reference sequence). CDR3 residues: CSARVNEGYTF. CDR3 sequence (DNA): TGCAGTGCTAGAGTAAATGAGGGCTACACCTTC.

The CDR3 DNA is TGTGCCAGCAGCTTAGACCCGGACAGGGGATCCAATGGCTACACCTTC. Amino acid sequence: CASSLDPDRGSNGYTF. This sequence joins TRBV7-2 and TRBJ1-2; 9 positions match TRBD1. The CDR3 loop spans 16 amino acids. J gave up 6 bases and V 1 base, and 9 bases lay outside the gene matches. Germline V gene data show CDR1 as SGHTA and CDR2 as FQGNSA.

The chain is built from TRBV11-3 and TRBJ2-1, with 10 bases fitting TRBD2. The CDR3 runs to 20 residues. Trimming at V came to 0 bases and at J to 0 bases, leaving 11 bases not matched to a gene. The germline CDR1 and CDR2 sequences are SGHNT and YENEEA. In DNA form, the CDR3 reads TGTGCCAGCAGCTTAGAGCTAGCGGGGGAAACGAGAAGCTCCTACAATGAGCAGTTCTTC. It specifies CASSLELAGETRSSYNEQFF. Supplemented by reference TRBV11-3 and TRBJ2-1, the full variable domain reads EAGVVQSPRYKIIEKKQPVAFWCNPISGHNTLYWYLQNLGQGPELLIRYENEEAVDDSQLPKDRFSAERLKGVDSTLKIQPAELGDSAVYLCASSLELAGETRSSYNEQFFGPGTRLTVL.

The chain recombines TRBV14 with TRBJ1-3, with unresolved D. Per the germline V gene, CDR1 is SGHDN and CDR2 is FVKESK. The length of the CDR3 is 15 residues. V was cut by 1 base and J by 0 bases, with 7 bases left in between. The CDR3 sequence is CASSQGWGSGNTIYF. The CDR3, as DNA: TGTGCCAGCAGCCAAGGTTGGGGCTCTGGAAACACCATATATTTT.

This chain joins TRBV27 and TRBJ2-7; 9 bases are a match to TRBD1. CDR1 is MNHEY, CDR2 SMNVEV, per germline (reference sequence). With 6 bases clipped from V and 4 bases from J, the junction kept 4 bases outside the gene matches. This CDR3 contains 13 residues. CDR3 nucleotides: TGTGCCAGCAGCGGGACAGGGATTTACGAGCAGTACTTC. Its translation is CASSGTGIYEQYF.